Listed here are 27 T cell receptor beta chains from one sample, sequenced in a study of blood T cell repertoires in COVID-19. Profiling relied on immunoSEQ multiplex PCR, and the TCRdb table lists in-frame clones only, not all of them. The sample records approximately 360,000 clones, 90% being singletons. Specimen: peripheral blood. These TCRs come from a man aged 18-30 years with active or convalescent COVID-19.

CDR3: CASSPPGVGTQYF. CDR3 DNA: TGTGCCAGCAGCCCCCCGGGGGTCGGTACGCAGTATTTT. The V and J genes are TRBV11-2 and TRBJ2-3; tentative D call: TRBD2 (6 bases). The CDR3 totals 13 residues. Germline values: CDR1 SGHAT, CDR2 FQNNGV. The V end was cut by 5 bases, the J end by 8 bases, with 14 bases between.

J is TRBJ1-3 and V is TRBV6-5; 8 bases map to TRBD1. This CDR3 contains 13 residues. Germline V gene data show CDR1 as MNHEY and CDR2 as SVGAGI. J gave up 5 bases and V 6 bases, and 3 bases lay outside the gene matches. The CDR3 bases are TGTGCCAGCAGCGGACAGGGCAGAAACACCATATATTTT. Amino acid sequence: CASSGQGRNTIYF.

This clone was seen once. The chain recombines TRBV28 with TRBJ1-3, with TRBD1 identical over 7 bases. The V gene end was trimmed by 5 bases and the J gene end by 0 bases; junction bases not matched to a gene: 10. The germline gives CDR1 MDHEN, CDR2 SYDVKM. This CDR3 is 17 amino acids long. In nucleotides, the CDR3 is TGTGCCAGCAGTGAGATCCGGGACAGCTACTCTGGAAACACCATATATTTT. Its translation is CASSEIRDSYSGNTIYF.

The chain combines TRBV5-4 with TRBJ1-2; D gene unclear. The germline V gene encodes CDR1 SGHNT and CDR2 YYREEE (reference sequence). V shed 2 bases and J shed 3 bases, with 11 bases lying between them. The CDR3 has 14 amino acids. Here the CDR3 DNA reads TGTGCCAGCAGCTTTATGAGAGAGGACTATGGCTACACCTTC. Encoded protein: CASSFMREDYGYTF.

The V call is TRBV10-3, the J call TRBJ1-1; no clear D gene. The CDR3 is 16 amino acids. The V gene's germline CDR1 is ENHRY and CDR2 SYGVKD. The V gene lost 0 bases and the J gene lost 5 bases, with 16 bases spanning the gap. The CDR3 sequence: CAISESGSRGTTEAFF. As DNA, the CDR3 is TGTGCCATCAGTGAGTCTGGCAGCCGAGGAACAACTGAAGCTTTCTTT.

V gene TRBV27 combines with J gene TRBJ2-1, with 10 bases fitting TRBD2. Germline V CDR1 and CDR2: MNHEY, SMNVEV (reference sequence). The CDR3 has 15 residues. V lost 6 bases to trimming and J lost 8 bases; unmatched junction nucleotides: 10. This CDR3 reads CASSNPSGGRYEQFF. The CDR3 bases are TGTGCCAGCAGCAACCCTAGCGGGGGAAGGTATGAGCAGTTCTTC.

The chain combines TRBV15 with TRBJ2-7, with 8 bases matching TRBD1. V was pared by 0 bases and J by 1 base, with 2 bases of the junction left unmatched. The CDR3 loop spans 15 amino acids. The germline gives CDR1 LNHNV, CDR2 YYDKDF (reference sequence). In nucleotides, the CDR3 is TGTGCCACCAGCAGAGACGGACAGGGTTCCTACGAGCAGTACTTC. Translating it yields CATSRDGQGSYEQYF. The variable domain in full, completed from reference TRBV15 and TRBJ2-7, reads DAMVIQNPRYQVTQFGKPVTLSCSQTLNHNVMYWYQQKSSQAPKLLFHYYDKDFNNEADTPDNFQSRRPNTSFCFLDIRSPGLGDTAMYLCATSRDGQGSYEQYFGPGTRLTVT.

The chain couples TRBV6-5 to TRBJ1-4; D gene uncertain. The CDR3 covers 12 residues. V gave up 11 bases and J gave up 5 bases, with 12 bases separating them. Germline loops: CDR1 MNHEY, CDR2 SVGAGI. In nucleotides, the CDR3 is TGTGCCGGAGGACGGGGAAATGAAAAACTGTTTTTT. Residues: CAGGRGNEKLFF.

The V call is TRBV6-2 or TRBV6-3, the J call TRBJ2-7, with D uncertain. The CDR3 sequence is 15 residues long. Germline CDR1 MNHEY, CDR2 SVGEGT. V gave up 2 bases and J gave up 2 bases, with 13 bases separating them. This CDR3 is CASSYGTGWAYEQYF. CDR3 nucleotides: TGTGCCAGCAGTTACGGTACGGGTTGGGCCTACGAGCAGTACTTC.

Ten or more counts support this clone. The chain couples TRBV6-2 or TRBV6-3 to TRBJ2-3; the D is unclear. V dropped 2 bases and J dropped 3 bases, with 9 bases sitting between them. Germline values: CDR1 MNHEY, CDR2 SVGEGT. The CDR3 is 14 amino acids. In DNA form, the CDR3 reads TGTGCCAGCAGTTACGCTTCAGATACAGATACGCAGTATTTT. Translating gives CASSYASDTDTQYF.

The chain employs TRBV19 and TRBJ2-3; 8 bases fit TRBD2. Germline lookup yields CDR1 LNHDA and CDR2 SQIVND (reference sequence). The CDR3 is made up of 15 amino acids. Trimming removed 3 bases from V and 4 bases from J; junction bases left unmatched: 6. DNA for the CDR3: TGTGCCAGTAGTATCTCAGCGGGAGTCCCAGATACGCAGTATTTT. This encodes CASSISAGVPDTQYF. Looking up the rest from reference TRBV19 and TRBJ2-3 gives the full variable domain: DGGITQSPKYLFRKEGQNVTLSCEQNLNHDAMYWYRQDPGQGLRLIYYSQIVNDFQKGDIAEGYSVSREKKESFPLTVTSAQKNPTAFYLCASSISAGVPDTQYFGPGTRLTVL.

This chain uses TRBV6-5 with TRBJ2-1; 10 bases are a match to TRBD2. The CDR3 loop spans 16 amino acids. J gave up 7 bases and V 2 bases, and 8 bases lay outside the gene matches. Germline CDR1 reads MNHEY; CDR2 reads SVGAGI. The CDR3 nucleotides are TGTGCCAGCAGTTACGGGTTTAGCGGGGGGATAAATGAGCAGTTCTTC. Residues: CASSYGFSGGINEQFF.

The chain recombines TRBV11-2 with TRBJ2-1; the D is unclear. Deletions cut 0 bases from V and 3 bases from J, with 9 bases between. In germline, CDR1 is SGHAT, CDR2 FQNNGV. The CDR3 sequence is 15 residues long. The CDR3, as DNA: TGTGCCAGCAGCTTAGACTTGGGCAGCTACAATGAGCAGTTCTTC. It specifies CASSLDLGSYNEQFF.

The J gene is TRBJ2-1, the V gene TRBV27; D not resolved. Germline V gene data show CDR1 as MNHEY and CDR2 as SMNVEV (reference sequence). CDR3 length: 11 residues. The V end was cut by 5 bases, the J end by 3 bases, with 2 bases between. CDR3: CASSHYNEQFF. The CDR3 DNA follows: TGTGCCAGCAGTCACTACAATGAGCAGTTCTTC.

The gene calls are TRBV11-1 and TRBJ2-7, with 12 bases identical to TRBD2. Losses at the gene ends were 0 bases for V and 5 bases for J; bases not matched to a gene: 8. This CDR3 spans 17 amino acids. Germline values: CDR1 SGHAT, CDR2 FQDESV (reference sequence). CDR3 sequence (DNA): TGTGCCAGCAGCTTAGCGTATGGACTAGCGGGGTTCGACGAGCAGTACTTC. It specifies CASSLAYGLAGFDEQYF.

The gene calls are TRBV6-1 and TRBJ2-1; no definite D call. Per germline, CDR1 MNHNS and CDR2 SASEGT. This CDR3 is built from 14 residues. The ends were cut back, 3 bases at V and 2 bases at J, with 8 bases in the middle. As DNA, the CDR3 is TGTGCCAGCAGTGAGCTGGCAGCCTACAATGAGCAGTTCTTC. Residues: CASSELAAYNEQFF.

This chain joins TRBV3-1 (or the pseudogene TRBV3-2) and TRBJ1-1, with D unresolved. The CDR3 totals 16 residues. Germline V CDR1 and CDR2: LGHDT, YNNKEL (reference sequence). Between the trimmed V and J ends, which lost 0 bases and 2 bases, there was a span of 13 bases. CDR3 sequence (DNA): TGTGCCAGCAGCCAAGAATTGACTCGTGGAAACACTGAAGCTTTCTTT. Its translation: CASSQELTRGNTEAFF.

The V gene is TRBV4-3, the J gene TRBJ1-1, with 7 bases matching TRBD1. This CDR3 has 15 amino acids. Germline V gene data show CDR1 as LGHNA and CDR2 as YSLEER. The J segment lost 1 base and the V segment lost 4 bases, leaving 6 bases of the junction unmatched. The CDR3 is CASSPSGTANTEAFF. The CDR3 DNA is TGCGCCAGCAGCCCCTCCGGGACAGCGAACACTGAAGCTTTCTTT.

The chain employs TRBV4-1 and TRBJ2-1, with 11 bases matching TRBD2. CDR1 is MGHRA and CDR2 is YSYEKL in the germline V gene. This CDR3 spans 15 amino acids. Losses at the gene ends were 1 base for V and 9 bases for J; bases not matched to a gene: 5. The CDR3 spells CASSQGLAGGGEQFF. The CDR3 DNA reads TGCGCCAGCAGCCAAGGGCTAGCGGGGGGAGGTGAGCAGTTCTTC.

This sequence joins TRBV18 and TRBJ2-7; 7 bases align to TRBD1. There are 14 residues in the CDR3. Germline assignment: CDR1 KGHSH and CDR2 LQKENI. J lost 1 base, V lost 5 bases, and 5 bases had no gene match. The CDR3 bases are TGTGCCAGCTCAAATAACAGGGGTTCCTACGAGCAGTACTTC. It encodes CASSNNRGSYEQYF.

The genes are TRBV2 and TRBJ1-1; no reliable D call. The germline V gene has CDR1 SNHLY and CDR2 FYNNEI. V lost 4 bases and J lost 0, with 9 bases in between. This CDR3 has 14 amino acids. In DNA form, the CDR3 reads TGTGCCAGCAGTGTCGCCGAGATGAACACTGAAGCTTTCTTT. Amino acid sequence: CASSVAEMNTEAFF.

This clone came up a few times. This rearrangement joins TRBV5-1 to TRBJ2-7; D is perhaps TRBD1 (5 bases). The CDR3 loop spans 15 amino acids. CDR1 is SGHRS, CDR2 YFSETQ, per germline. V lost 2 bases to trimming and J lost 2 bases, with 14 bases between them. The CDR3 reads CASSFGQGSTYEQYF. In nucleotides, the CDR3 is TGCGCCAGCAGCTTTGGTCAGGGATCTACCTACGAGCAGTACTTC.

A single count supports this clone. The chain uses TRBV19 and TRBJ1-4, with D uncertain. Germline CDR1 and CDR2: LNHDA and SQIVND (reference sequence). CDR3 length: 14 residues. Trimming removed 7 bases at V and 4 bases at J, with 13 bases between. CDR3 region: CASKRSLFNEKLFF. The CDR3, as DNA: TGTGCCAGTAAAAGATCACTTTTTAATGAAAAACTGTTTTTT.

The sample holds one count of this clone. The chain employs TRBV29-1 and TRBJ2-2, with TRBD1 identical over 9 bases. This CDR3 is 15 amino acids long. The germline V gene encodes CDR1 SQVTM and CDR2 ANQGSEA. V lost 6 bases and J lost 1; bases outside the gene matches: 6. CDR3 bases: TGCAGCGTAGGACCGGGACAGGGGAACACCGGGGAGCTGTTTTTT. Protein: CSVGPGQGNTGELFF.

This chain connects TRBV5-4 to TRBJ2-3, with 15 bases lining up with TRBD2. From germline, CDR1 is SGHNT and CDR2 YYREEE (reference sequence). The CDR3 extends over 17 amino acids. Trimming at V came to 4 bases and at J to 5 bases, leaving 8 bases not matched to a gene. The CDR3 is CASSLGLAGGSRDTQYF. The CDR3 DNA is TGTGCCAGCAGCCTTGGACTAGCGGGAGGGTCGAGAGATACGCAGTATTTT.

The J gene is TRBJ1-5, the V gene TRBV4-1; D remains ambiguous. The V end lost 0 bases, the J end lost 3 bases, and 9 bases lay between the germline ends. This CDR3 is built from 15 residues. From germline, CDR1 is MGHRA and CDR2 YSYEKL. CDR3 coding DNA: TGCGCCAGCAGCCAAGATCCCACAGTCAATCAGCCCCAGCATTTT. As protein: CASSQDPTVNQPQHF.

The gene calls are TRBV4-1 and TRBJ1-2; 10 bases match TRBD1. The CDR3 extends over 15 amino acids. V lost 6 bases to trimming and J lost 3 bases; unmatched junction nucleotides: 7. CDR1 and CDR2 (germline): MGHRA, YSYEKL. CDR3 region: CASSRGQGDDYGYTF. DNA for the CDR3: TGCGCCAGCAGTCGCGGACAGGGGGACGACTATGGCTACACCTTC.